The following is a T cell receptor beta chain sequence with its context. In its sample, this clone was seen once. The target of this receptor is not known. Base qualities are not provided; no much larger clone lies one nucleotide away. The CDR3 spans 14 residues, from the cysteine through the phenylalanine. Of all the DNA, just the CDR3 is kept, 42 bases in frame from base 1. Reading the germline V gene gives CDR1 SGHTA and CDR2 FQGNSA. Cut back by 4 bases and 7 bases, the V and J ends lie 16 bases apart. This sample was taken from a study of cytomegalovirus exposure and HLA in healthy donors (dated by TCRdb to about 2017). Study-level background: According to an earlier analysis of 587 of the donors, about 179 million T cells yielded roughly 110 million unique TCR beta sequences and 250 to 350 Gb of sequence data. Approximately 300 gigabases of sequencing data and 75 million to 85 million unique TCR sequences made up an early release that covered 500 to 700 HLA-typed donors. Of the roughly 400 genotyped donors, less than 90% were placed in the genetic ancestry cluster associated with self-reported Caucasian donors. The aim of the study was to test whether cataloging public T cell receptors could identify signatures of past pathogen exposure. The study profiled the T cell repertoires of about 640 subjects by immunosequencing and related them to cytomegalovirus serostatus. In addition to the first cohort of 666 subjects, a separate validation cohort of around 110 different subjects was used. To predict cytomegalovirus infection status, the study combined high-throughput TCR immunosequencing, statistical association of individual TCRs with disease status, and machine learning. In a later analysis, previously published TCR beta repertoires from about 640 donors were re-analyzed and high-resolution HLA genotyping was added so that TCR occurrence patterns could be studied. Rather than drawing on any new phenotypic data, the later analysis identified candidate immune exposures from TCR beta sequences and the way those sequences occurred across donors. To decide whether each TCR beta V gene segment behaved as functional or pseudogenic, an earlier analysis of nearly 600 of the donors relied on high-throughput TCR beta sequencing. Alongside the repertoire data, information on donor age, sex, ethnicity and CMV serostatus was compiled. A later genetic analysis used genome-wide SNP genotypes for about 65% of the 666 donors, treating that subset as a discovery cohort. All discovery cohort repertoires had been generated using a single sequencing platform. Class I and class II HLA loci were covered by the typing at four-digit resolution. Typing coverage varied by locus: 629-630 donors for A, B, C, DRB1 and DQB1; approximately 500 for DQA1; 606 for DPA1; around 490 for DPB1. Five DR-DQ haplotypes were treated as single units for association and clustering because of strong linkage in the cohort. Across around 400 genotyped donors of the cohort, an average of approximately 200,000 unique TCR beta nucleotide sequences per donor were sequenced, and approximately 19% of those sequences were non-productive. What the research found in general, with its limitations: While some public TCRs were present in many individuals, most TCR sequences turned up only very rarely across donors. In the study, approximately 160 TCR beta chains were listed as associated with cytomegalovirus. A further reported finding was that TCR beta sequences accurately predicted the HLA-A and HLA-B alleles for most subjects in the first cohort. A later analysis found that most CMV-associated TCR beta chains appeared HLA-restricted, with HLA associations seemingly driven largely by CMV exposure. Immune exposure information for the cohort was limited to CMV serostatus. Compared with equally common non-associated chains, HLA-associated TCR beta chains in a later analysis were more clonally expanded and had lower generation probabilities. A later genetic analysis reported fewer N-insertions in productive TCRs among donors in an Asian-associated ancestry cluster than the roughly 690-donor mean. The presence/absence analyses assumed that sequencing depth was roughly uniform across donors, and that assumption may not be true. A later genetic analysis associated a missense DCLRE1C variant with V-gene and J-gene trimming of TCR beta chains, and an independent cohort replicated the association. Around 16 rarely observed V segments, including chromosome 9 orphons, were excluded from the earlier analysis of approximately 500 of the donors because counts were too low. Only TCR beta chains were sequenced in this cohort, and the absence of alpha or paired-chain data limited detectable features. A later analysis found that TCR association rates varied across HLA loci, with DRB1 alleles showing the most associated TCRs and HLA-C alleles the fewest. The classifier was reported to diagnose cytomegalovirus status with high specificity and sensitivity in both the original and validation cohorts. In a later analysis, several top co-occurrence clusters were reported to appear linked to parvovirus B19, influenza, CMV and Epstein-Barr virus. Broadly in line with IMGT annotations, most TCR beta V segments showed up in productive rearrangements about 90% or about 30% of the time in an earlier analysis of around 550 of the donors. Because some donors lacked HLA typing at each locus, the association tests relied only on the typed subset. Some IMGT-functional V segments, including TRBV6-2 and TRBV6-3, could not be told apart with the 87-base-pair reads, so those segments were excluded. When HLA alleles, especially DR and DQ, strongly co-occurred, attributing TCR associations to individual alleles was difficult. A few of the identified cytomegalovirus-associated TCR beta chains were confirmed in vitro to be specific for cytomegalovirus antigens. Linkage disequilibrium might explain the correlated functional status among segregating V segments, but an unknown experimental factor could not be excluded. At a false discovery rate of 0.05, a later analysis linked 15,000 to 20,000 TCR beta sequences to specific HLA alleles. According to the authors, the approach could potentially be generalized to other disease states and immunological phenotypes. A group of highly shared sequence variants was considered likely to be a technical artifact of the sequencing pipeline.

Library preparation employed the immunoSEQ multiplex PCR assay. The multiplex PCR relied on a mix of 60 forward primers for TCR Vbeta segments and 13 reverse primers for TCR Jbeta segments. The CDR3 region of rearranged TCR beta genes was amplified from genomic DNA by a multiplex PCR assay. The Illumina HiSeq System was used to sequence the amplified TCR beta libraries as 87-base-pair reads. Per the authors' processing: A later analysis tallied roughly 78 million unique TCR beta chains across the 610 or so repertoires, and about 12 million of those chains were shared by two or more donors. A nearest-neighbor algorithm error-corrected the raw reads and collapsed the reads into unique sequences, merging closely related sequences to remove PCR and sequencing errors. V, D and J gene segments were assigned by aligning CDR3 sequences to IMGT reference sequences. For a sequence to be retained, a match of at least six nucleotides to both a V gene segment and a J gene segment was required. Rearrangements were classified as productive when the CDR3 lacked stop codons and remained in frame with V and J, and all other rearrangements were classified as non-productive. Following IMGT convention, CDR3 was defined as the stretch from the second conserved V-encoded cysteine up to the conserved J-encoded phenylalanine. In an earlier analysis of around 570 of the donors, sequences lacking an unambiguous match to a single V gene segment were excluded. An earlier analysis of some 610 of the donors called V segments functional above 56.7% productive rearrangements and segregating when the between-donor standard deviation exceeded 5%. To diagnose cytomegalovirus status from the catalog of TCR beta chain sequences, a statistical classification framework was built. In a later analysis, TCR nucleotide sequences were compared against IMGT/GENE-DB human TR gene sequences so that V and J genes could be assigned. Using the TCRdist pipeline, a later analysis assigned CDR3 sequences along with most-parsimonious VDJ recombination scenarios. In a later analysis, each TCR beta chain was defined by its CDR3 amino acid sequence together with its V-gene family, and reads without a unique V-gene family were excluded. As a way to deal with suspected cross-contamination and a sequencing artifact, a later analysis dropped roughly 600 nucleotide sequences that were highly shared and had low generation probability. In a later analysis, a clonal expansion index was calculated for each public chain from normalized within-repertoire ranks of inferred template counts. Generation probabilities in a later analysis came from a VDJ recombination model fitted to out-of-frame rearrangements, and those results were checked against IGoR. Hypergeometric tests were used in a later analysis to score TCR-TCR, TCR-HLA and TCR-CMV co-occurrence, with a repertoire-size bias correction applied to the TCR pairs. To estimate false discovery rates, a later analysis permuted the HLA or CMV assignments 20 times. A later analysis grouped co-occurring TCRs with DBSCAN, adding TCRdist sequence similarity when clustering within HLA-allele-positive subsets. Repertoires with fewer than 30,000 or more than 120,000 public chains were left out of co-occurrence clustering, as were a handful of repertoires with anomalous nucleotide sharing. TCRdb's version of the immuneACCESS table is confined to in-frame rearrangements and falls short of the full clone set. An unresolved V gene accounts for under half of the shortfall where checked; the remainder is of unknown origin. That table is the source of V, J and clone size, and D and trimming were worked out from the DNA. This sample comprises about 150,000 clones, more than 75% of them detected only once. Approximately 2.5% of the sample goes to the ten largest clones.

The cohort comprised more than 550 healthy bone marrow donors. Cohort members were all nominally healthy when sampled, although unrecorded immune exposures were likely present. The donor tested CMV seronegative, placing the donor among the 350 or so seronegative members of the cohort. Each donor provided a peripheral blood sample, and peripheral blood mononuclear cells were used for TCR beta sequencing. Genomic DNA was extracted from the blood cell samples with the Qiagen DNeasy Blood Extraction Kit. Sequenced sample: PBMCs. This clonotype was sampled from a woman aged 18-30 years in good health and CMV-seronegative. The sequence links TRBV7-2 to TRBJ1-2; D gene: possibly TRBD1, on 5 matching bases. The bases are TGTGCCAGCAGCTACGCGGGGGGTGTGGGTGGCTACACCTTC. This yields the protein CASSYAGGVGGYTF. The CDR3 plus the reference TRBV7-2 and TRBJ1-2 genes for the other parts give the full variable domain: GAGVSQSPSNKVTEKGKDVELRCDPISGHTALYWYRQSLGQGLEFLIYFQGNSAPDKSGLPSDRFSAERTGGSVSTLTIQRTQQEDSAVYLCASSYAGGVGGYTFGSGTRLTVV.